This T cell receptor beta chain was documented in a study of blood T cell repertoires in COVID-19. Whole-study context: The origin of the acute and convalescent COVID-19 samples was the United States, Italy and Spain. T cells, B-cell-depleted T cells, or PBMCs provided the cDNA or gDNA that served as material.

This clone is a singleton in its sample. Study processing details: Amplification of reference gene primers was used by the study to estimate nucleated cell counts. Measured with immunoSEQ multiplex PCR; TCRdb has only the in-frame clones, and not every one. The V and J calls and clone size come from that table; D and trimming were worked out from the DNA. The repertoire holds approximately 280,000 clones, with roughly 90% as singletons. This CDR3 is built from 15 residues. V lost 3 bases to trimming and J lost 3 bases, with 14 bases between them. CDR1 is MGHRA, CDR2 YSYEKL, per germline. The specimen sequenced was peripheral blood. This TCR derives from a man in his forties with acute or convalescent COVID-19. The chain joins TRBV4-1 to TRBJ1-2; D might be TRBD1 (5 bases). Written as DNA, the CDR3 is TGCGCCAGCAGCCACGAAGACAGAATCTACTATGGCTACACCTTC. Encoded protein: CASSHEDRIYYGYTF.